This T cell receptor (beta chain) was retrieved from a study of T cells in Graves' hyperthyroidism and ophthalmopathy. Study-level information: The blood sample was taken at first diagnosis, before treatment began.

V shed 3 bases, J shed 9 bases, and the junction held 1 base outside the gene matches. This CDR3 spans 12 amino acids. Germline V gives CDR1 MNHNS, CDR2 SASEGT. Graves' hyperthyroidism without ophthalmopathy progression within 18 months was termed stable. It was RNA transcripts that yielded the amplified TCR beta CDR3 regions. The HTBI primer set was used in a first-round RT-PCR of the TCR CDR3. Via MiXCR, TCRdb re-called the multiplex PCR reads, giving one row per CDR3 protein. The data hold around 200,000 distinct CDR3 sequences, with 17% observed a single time. This receptor was taken from a woman aged 50 to 60 with Graves' hyperthyroidism. Sequenced sample: blood. This chain links TRBV6-1 with TRBJ2-5, with TRBD2 identical over 10 bases. The CDR3 protein is CASSDSGGAQYF. CDR3 in DNA: TGTGCCAGCAGTGACAGCGGGGGGGCCCAGTACTTC.